The 29 T cell receptor beta chains below all came from one sample that was sequenced in a study of shared clonotypes between healthy human individuals. Measured with immunoSEQ multiplex PCR; TCRdb has only the in-frame clones, and not every one. The sample has about 2 million clones, about 95% seen once. Naivety among CD8 cells was defined by CD45RO negativity and positive CCR7 selection, thereby excluding terminally differentiated effector memory CD45RA+ cells. The sequenced sample consisted of naive CD8+ T cells sorted from blood. The receptors shown here come from a man aged 18 to 29 in good health.

The rearrangement links TRBV9 to TRBJ1-2, with D perhaps TRBD1 (5 bases). Trimming cost V 2 bases and J 1 base, with 15 bases left between them. From germline, CDR1 is SGDLS and CDR2 YYNGEE. This CDR3 is built from 16 residues. DNA for the CDR3: TGTGCCAGCAGCGTTTTTGACAGTCCCGATAACTATGGCTACACCTTC. It yields the protein CASSVFDSPDNYGYTF.

With respect to this clone: Other DNA sequences in the same sample also yield this CDR3. J is TRBJ2-7 and V is TRBV5-1, with D uncertain. This CDR3 has 12 residues. In germline, CDR1 is SGHRS, CDR2 YFSETQ. V lost 1 base and J 4 bases, leaving 6 bases between the germline ends. The CDR3, as DNA: TGCGCCAGCAGCTTGAATGGGTACGAGCAGTACTTC. Its protein product is CASSLNGYEQYF.

This chain connects TRBV5-6 to TRBJ2-3; tentatively, D is TRBD1 or TRBD2 (6 bases each). The V gene lost 4 bases and the J gene lost 2 bases, with 14 bases spanning the gap. Germline-derived CDR1 and CDR2 are SGHDT and YYEEEE. The CDR3 covers 15 residues. CDR3 amino acids: CASSQWGAYTDTQYF. In DNA, the CDR3 is TGTGCCAGCAGCCAATGGGGGGCCTACACAGATACGCAGTATTTT. The full variable domain, completed using reference TRBV5-6 and TRBJ2-3, is DAGVTQSPTHLIKTRGQQVTLRCSPKSGHDTVSWYQQALGQGPQFIFQYYEEEERQRGNFPDRFSGHQFPNYSSELNVNALLLGDSALYLCASSQWGAYTDTQYFGPGTRLTVL.

Remarks on this clone: Other DNA sequences in the sample encode the same CDR3. This chain joins TRBV5-1 and TRBJ2-2; perhaps TRBD1 as D (5 bases). This CDR3 has 13 residues. V lost 4 bases to trimming and J lost 6 bases, with 10 bases between them. CDR1 is SGHRS, CDR2 YFSETQ, per germline. The CDR3 region has the DNA TGCGCCAGCAGCGCCACAGGAGCCGGGGAGCTGTTTTTT. Amino acid sequence: CASSATGAGELFF.

The chain has TRBV27 and TRBJ1-6; D may be TRBD1 (6 bases). The CDR3 is 17 amino acids. Trimming left V 5 bases short and J 0 bases short, with 14 bases between. CDR1 and CDR2 from the germline V gene are MNHEY and SMNVEV (reference sequence). The CDR3 sequence: CASSPLGAGSYNSPLHF. CDR3 in DNA: TGTGCCAGCAGTCCCTTGGGGGCGGGCTCCTATAATTCACCCCTCCACTTT.

The chain links TRBV16 to TRBJ2-7; the match to TRBD2 covers 7 bases. The CDR3 totals 15 residues. V gave up 0 bases and J gave up 2 bases; unmatched junction bases: 4. Germline V gene sequence: CDR1 KGHSY, CDR2 FQNENV. Written as DNA, the CDR3 is TGTGCCAGCAGCCAATCGTGGGAGGGTACCTACGAGCAGTACTTC. Translation gives CASSQSWEGTYEQYF.

Of note for this clone: Other nucleotide sequences in the sample specify the same CDR3. This chain's CDR3 is CASSLGSGGYTF. CDR3 nucleotide sequence: TGTGCCAGCAGCCTCGGGTCTGGTGGCTACACCTTC. This rearrangement joins TRBV7-9 to TRBJ1-2; no reliable D call. Trimming left V 5 bases short and J 7 bases short, with 11 bases between. Germline lookup yields CDR1 SEHNR and CDR2 FQNEAQ (reference sequence). The CDR3 length is 12 residues.

This chain joins TRBV27 and TRBJ2-5, with D possibly TRBD2 on 5 matching bases. V dropped 0 bases and J dropped 5 bases, with 10 bases sitting between them. The CDR3 is 14 residues long. Germline V gives CDR1 MNHEY, CDR2 SMNVEV (reference sequence). Written as DNA, the CDR3 is TGTGCCAGCAGTTTATCGTCAGCGGAGGAGACCCAGTACTTC. It encodes CASSLSSAEETQYF.

This chain's CDR3 is CASSEWDHTDTQYF. DNA for the CDR3: TGCGCCAGCAGTGAGTGGGACCACACAGATACGCAGTATTTT. This chain connects TRBV10-2 to TRBJ2-3; D assignment may be TRBD1 or TRBD2 (5 bases each). The CDR3 loop spans 14 amino acids. CDR1 WSHSY and CDR2 SAAADI come from the germline V gene. The V end lost 1 base, the J end lost 2 bases, and 7 bases lay between the germline ends.

This clone was counted a single time. The chain employs TRBV11-2 and TRBJ2-1; D tentatively fits TRBD1 or TRBD2 (5 bases each). V gave up 4 bases and J gave up 4 bases, with 8 bases separating them. Germline V gives CDR1 SGHAT, CDR2 FQNNGV. The CDR3 totals 13 residues. CDR3 in DNA: TGTGCCAGCAGCTCGGGACCTTACAATGAGCAGTTCTTC. Translation gives CASSSGPYNEQFF.

V is TRBV7-9 and J is TRBJ2-1; 10 bases line up with TRBD1. This CDR3 has 15 amino acids. Germline trimming cut 3 bases from V and 6 bases from J; bases unmatched to any gene: 5. Germline values: CDR1 SEHNR, CDR2 FQNEAQ (reference sequence). CDR3 bases: TGTGCCAGCAGCTTCGGACAGGGGGGAGGCAATGAGCAGTTCTTC. It codes for CASSFGQGGGNEQFF.

Concerning this clone itself: The sample carries other DNA sequences with the same CDR3. J is TRBJ2-7 and V is TRBV5-6; 9 bases are shared with TRBD1. With 2 bases clipped from V and 1 base from J, the junction kept 1 base outside the gene matches. The CDR3 length is 14 residues. The germline gives CDR1 SGHDT, CDR2 YYEEEE. The CDR3 nucleotides are TGTGCCAGCAGCTTAGGACAGGGGTCCTACGAGCAGTACTTC. Translation: CASSLGQGSYEQYF.

V gene TRBV5-1 combines with J gene TRBJ1-1, with D unclear. The CDR3 sequence is 14 residues long. Per the germline V gene, CDR1 is SGHRS and CDR2 is YFSETQ. V lost 1 base, J lost 1 base, and 8 bases lay in between. The CDR3, as DNA: TGCGCCAGCAGCTTGCGGAACGGGAACACTGAAGCTTTCTTT. It yields the protein CASSLRNGNTEAFF.

This rearrangement joins TRBV27 to TRBJ2-7; D gene uncertain. CDR1 and CDR2 from the germline V gene are MNHEY and SMNVEV (reference sequence). The CDR3 has 12 amino acids. Between the trimmed V and J ends, which lost 7 bases and 2 bases, there was a span of 9 bases. Here the CDR3 DNA reads TGTGCCAGCACTAGTGGGGCCTACGAGCAGTACTTC. Translating gives CASTSGAYEQYF.

This clone was recorded a few times. This sequence joins TRBV30 and TRBJ1-1, with D unclear. Trimming left V 1 base short and J 7 bases short, with 7 bases between. CDR3 length: 11 amino acids. CDR1 is GTSNPN and CDR2 is SVGIG in the germline V gene (reference sequence). CDR3 DNA: TGTGCCTGGAGTGGGCCGGTTGAAGCTTTCTTT. Translation gives CAWSGPVEAFF. The full variable domain, with the rest looked up from reference TRBV30 and TRBJ1-1, is SQTIHQWPATLVQPVGSPLSLECTVEGTSNPNLYWYRQAAGRGLQLLFYSVGIGQISSEVPQNLSASRPQDRQFILSSKKLLLSDSGFYLCAWSGPVEAFFGQGTRLTVV.

The rearrangement uses TRBV6-5 and TRBJ2-3; D remains ambiguous. V was pared by 0 bases and J by 2 bases, with 12 bases between. CDR1 MNHEY and CDR2 SVGAGI come from the germline V gene. This CDR3 has 16 residues. The CDR3 spells CASSYSLASSTDTQYF. In DNA form, the CDR3 reads TGTGCCAGCAGTTACTCGCTTGCATCCTCCACAGATACGCAGTATTTT.

The chain carries TRBV9 and TRBJ2-3; 9 positions agree with TRBD2. The J segment lost 2 bases and the V segment lost 2 bases, leaving 9 bases of the junction unmatched. The CDR3 sequence is 17 residues long. Per germline, CDR1 SGDLS and CDR2 YYNGEE. CDR3 nucleotide sequence: TGTGCCAGCAGCGTGGGACTAGCTCGAGAGTTCACAGATACGCAGTATTTT. This sequence encodes CASSVGLAREFTDTQYF. Variable domain in full (rest from reference TRBV9 and TRBJ2-3): DSGVTQTPKHLITATGQRVTLRCSPRSGDLSVYWYQQSLDQGLQFLIQYYNGEERAKGNILERFSAQQFPDLHSELNLSSLELGDSALYFCASSVGLAREFTDTQYFGPGTRLTVL.

This sequence joins TRBV15 and TRBJ1-2; 9 nucleotides line up with TRBD1. The length of the CDR3 is 17 residues. The junction had 11 bases not matched to a gene; V was cut back by 0 bases and J by 6 bases. Germline lookup yields CDR1 LNHNV and CDR2 YYDKDF (reference sequence). For the CDR3, the DNA is TGTGCCACCAGCAGAGATGCTAAGGACAGGGGTTCCCATGGCTACACCTTC. This gives the protein CATSRDAKDRGSHGYTF.

V usage is TRBV4-3 and J usage is TRBJ2-1, with D possibly matching TRBD2 (6 bases). The CDR3 runs 15 residues. Germline CDR1 and CDR2: LGHNA and YSLEER. V lost 1 base and J 5 bases, leaving 12 bases between the germline ends. CDR3 amino acids: CASSQGGGQNNEQFF. The CDR3 DNA sequence: TGCGCCAGCAGCCAAGGGGGAGGACAAAACAATGAGCAGTTCTTC.

This clone was counted between two and nine times. Other DNA sequences of this sample code for an identical CDR3. The chain links TRBV4-3 to TRBJ2-5; D unresolved. The length of the CDR3 is 15 residues. Between the trimmed V and J ends, which lost 0 bases and 0 bases, there was a span of 8 bases. Germline assignment: CDR1 LGHNA and CDR2 YSLEER. In DNA form, the CDR3 reads TGCGCCAGCAGCCAAGATTTGACCGACCAAGAGACCCAGTACTTC. As protein: CASSQDLTDQETQYF.

As regards this clone: Distinct nucleotide sequences in the sample also encode this CDR3. The CDR3: CASSGTYEQYF. CDR3 coding DNA: TGTGCCAGCAGCGGGACCTACGAGCAGTACTTC. The gene calls are TRBV5-6 and TRBJ2-7; D is ambiguous. V lost 4 bases to trimming and J lost 2 bases, with 4 bases between them. This CDR3 has 11 residues. Per the germline V gene, CDR1 is SGHDT and CDR2 is YYEEEE.

J is TRBJ2-3 and V is TRBV2, with TRBD2 matching over 12 bases. The CDR3 runs 20 residues. J was trimmed by 0 bases and V by 4 bases; bases with no gene match: 14. Germline V gene data show CDR1 as SNHLY and CDR2 as FYNNEI. In DNA, the CDR3 is TGTGCCAGCAGTGTCAAAGTCGGGACTAGCGGGTCGGCTAGCACAGATACGCAGTATTTT. Residues: CASSVKVGTSGSASTDTQYF.

This clone has just a few counts. This chain links TRBV27 with TRBJ1-6; D gene uncertain. CDR3 length: 13 residues. Trimming shortened V by 8 bases and J by 4 bases, and 9 bases separated the two germline ends. The V gene's germline CDR1 is MNHEY and CDR2 SMNVEV (reference sequence). This CDR3 is CASGLGYNSPLHF. The CDR3 bases are TGTGCCAGCGGCTTGGGGTATAATTCACCCCTCCACTTT.

This rearrangement joins TRBV13 to TRBJ1-1; 10 positions match TRBD1. V lost 5 bases, J lost 4 bases, and 7 bases stayed unmatched. Germline lookup yields CDR1 PRHDT and CDR2 FYEKMQ (reference sequence). The CDR3 spans 15 residues. The CDR3 loop reads CASSPGQGVGTEAFF. Written as DNA, the CDR3 is TGTGCCAGCAGCCCTGGACAGGGGGTCGGCACTGAAGCTTTCTTT.

The chain combines TRBV2 with TRBJ2-1, with D perhaps being TRBD1 or TRBD2 (5 bases each). The CDR3 totals 15 residues. Trimming removed 3 bases from V and 0 bases from J, with 9 bases in between. CDR1 and CDR2 from the germline V gene are SNHLY and FYNNEI. The CDR3 DNA follows: TGTGCCAGCAGTGATCCGGGGACCTCCTACAATGAGCAGTTCTTC. It specifies CASSDPGTSYNEQFF. Variable domain in full (rest from reference TRBV2 and TRBJ2-1): EPEVTQTPSHQVTQMGQEVILRCVPISNHLYFYWYRQILGQKVEFLVSFYNNEISEKSEIFDDQFSVERPDGSNFTLKIRSTKLEDSAMYFCASSDPGTSYNEQFFGPGTRLTVL.

This chain joins TRBV4-1 and TRBJ2-2, with D hard to call. This CDR3 has 15 residues. The V end lost 1 base, the J end lost 5 bases, and 11 bases lay between the germline ends. CDR1 is MGHRA, CDR2 YSYEKL, per germline. This CDR3 is CASSQGPRETGELFF. The CDR3 DNA sequence: TGCGCCAGCAGCCAAGGGCCCAGAGAAACCGGGGAGCTGTTTTTT.

V usage is TRBV7-9 and J usage is TRBJ2-2; D is ambiguous. Looked up from germline, CDR1 is SEHNR and CDR2 is FQNEAQ (reference sequence). V was pared by 5 bases and J by 1 base, with 11 bases between. The CDR3 is made up of 15 amino acids. DNA for the CDR3: TGTGCCAGCAGCCACCCCGCGGAGAACACCGGGGAGCTGTTTTTT. Translated: CASSHPAENTGELFF.

The chain employs TRBV21-1 and TRBJ1-2; TRBD1, the table's D call, lacks a check against the DNA. TRBV21-1 is noted as a pseudogene. This CDR3 region has 15 residues. CDR3 bases: TGTGCCAGCAGCAAAGGGACAGGGAGGCGGAATGGCTACACCTTC. This gives the protein CASSKGTGRRNGYTF.

J is TRBJ2-3 and V is TRBV5-4; D gene uncertain. V lost 7 bases and J 5 bases, leaving 23 bases between the germline ends. The CDR3 covers 16 residues. Germline assignment: CDR1 SGHNT and CDR2 YYREEE (reference sequence). In DNA form, the CDR3 reads TGTGCCAGCTTCTCGAAGGAGTGGGTGGTCGGAGATACGCAGTATTTT. Translating gives CASFSKEWVVGDTQYF. The whole variable domain, filled in from reference TRBV5-4 and TRBJ2-3, reads ETGVTQSPTHLIKTRGQQVTLRCSSQSGHNTVSWYQQALGQGPQFIFQYYREEENGRGNFPPRFSGLQFPNYSSELNVNALELDDSALYLCASFSKEWVVGDTQYFGPGTRLTVL.